This TCR beta chain was found in a study of Ad26.COV2.S vaccination and SARS-CoV-2 variants. Overall study context: Vaccine-arm donor from the placebo-controlled COV1001 Ad26.COV2.S trial.

The treatment denotes: 19 received Ad26.COV2.S at low or high dose, single or two shots; about five received placebo; per-sample allocation not given. The samples were gathered on day 63 after the first injection of vaccine or placebo. Donor was an adult aged 18-55 years in Boston. Wuhan-strain SARS-CoV-2 spike was expressed by the Ad26 vector that made up the vaccine. As to this clone: No antigen is known for it.

Using immunoSEQ multiplex PCR, the repertoire was profiled, and TCRdb retains in-frame clones only, with some absent. The table shows about 680,000 clones, with approximately 88% occurring only once. Overall study results and limits: Non-spike TCR breadth was similar in vaccine and placebo recipients.

The origin of this receptor is a person between 18 and 65 years old who received the Ad26.COV2.S COVID-19 vaccine or a placebo. Sequencing used peripheral blood, obtained in a trial of Ad26.COV2.S vaccine versus placebo.

The CDR3 bases are TGCGCCAGCAGTCCTGGGGCCTCTAATGAAAAACTGTTTTTT. Translation gives CASSPGASNEKLFF. This chain joins TRBV23-1 and TRBJ1-4; D is possibly TRBD1 (5 bases). TRBV23-1 belongs to the ORF category, with a function that is uncertain. V lost 4 bases and J lost 3, with 9 bases in between. The CDR3 is 14 residues long.